This TCR beta chain was documented in a study of cytomegalovirus exposure and HLA in healthy donors. Use of 60 Vbeta and 13 Jbeta primers characterized the PCR. Clones were sequenced by immunoSEQ multiplex PCR, and TCRdb holds only the in-frame ones, with some missing. The sample shows roughly 170,000 clones, about 80% of them seen only once. Whereas donors were nominally healthy upon sampling, unrecorded immune exposures were probable. This receptor was identified in a young man in good health and CMV-seronegative. The sequencing sample was made of PBMCs.

The CDR3 DNA reads as TGTGCCAGCAGTTTGACTAGCGGAGGAACCTACGAGCAGTACTTC. Translation gives CASSLTSGGTYEQYF. This chain links TRBV6-5 with TRBJ2-7, with TRBD2 matching 9 bases. The CDR3 is 15 residues long. Germline V gene lookup returns CDR1 MNHEY and CDR2 SVGAGI. V lost 4 bases, J lost 2 bases, and 6 bases stayed unmatched.